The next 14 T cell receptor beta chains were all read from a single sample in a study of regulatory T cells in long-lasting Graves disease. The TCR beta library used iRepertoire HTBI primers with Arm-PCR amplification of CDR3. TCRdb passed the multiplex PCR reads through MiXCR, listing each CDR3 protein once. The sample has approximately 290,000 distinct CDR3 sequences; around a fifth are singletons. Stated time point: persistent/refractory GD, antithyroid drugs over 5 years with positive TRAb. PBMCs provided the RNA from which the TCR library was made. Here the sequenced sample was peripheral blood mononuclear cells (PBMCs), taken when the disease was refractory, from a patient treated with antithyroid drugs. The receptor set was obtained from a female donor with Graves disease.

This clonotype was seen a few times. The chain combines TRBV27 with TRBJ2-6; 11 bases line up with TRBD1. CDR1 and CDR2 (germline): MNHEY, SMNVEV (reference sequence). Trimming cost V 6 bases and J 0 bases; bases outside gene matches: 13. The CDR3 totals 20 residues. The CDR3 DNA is TGTGCCAGCAGCCTCTCGGGGGAGGGGACAGGGGGCTCTGGGGCCAACGTCCTGACTTTC. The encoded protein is CASSLSGEGTGGSGANVLTF.

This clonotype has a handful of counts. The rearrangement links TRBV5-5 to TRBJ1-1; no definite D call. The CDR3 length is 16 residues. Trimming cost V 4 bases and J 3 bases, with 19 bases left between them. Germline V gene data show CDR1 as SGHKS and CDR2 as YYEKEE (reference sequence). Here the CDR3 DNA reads TGTGCCAGCAGCCCCGCATTCGGGTTTGATGACACTGAAGCTTTCTTT. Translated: CASSPAFGFDDTEAFF.

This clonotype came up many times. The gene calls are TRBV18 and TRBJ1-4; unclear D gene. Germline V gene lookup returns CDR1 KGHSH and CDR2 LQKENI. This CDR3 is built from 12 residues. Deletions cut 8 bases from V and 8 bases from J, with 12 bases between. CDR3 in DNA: TGTGCCAGCCGAGGGAGTGGCGAAAAACTGTTTTTT. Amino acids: CASRGSGEKLFF.

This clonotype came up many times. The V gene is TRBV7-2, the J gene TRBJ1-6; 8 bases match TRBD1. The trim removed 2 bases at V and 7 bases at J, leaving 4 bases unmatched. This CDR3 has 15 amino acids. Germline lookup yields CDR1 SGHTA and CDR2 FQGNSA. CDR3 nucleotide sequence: TGTGCCAGCAGCTTAAGACAGGGGTCCAATTCACCCCTCCACTTT. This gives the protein CASSLRQGSNSPLHF. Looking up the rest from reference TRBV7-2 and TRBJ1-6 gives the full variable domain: GAGVSQSPSNKVTEKGKDVELRCDPISGHTALYWYRQSLGQGLEFLIYFQGNSAPDKSGLPSDRFSAERTGGSVSTLTIQRTQQEDSAVYLCASSLRQGSNSPLHFGNGTRLTVT.

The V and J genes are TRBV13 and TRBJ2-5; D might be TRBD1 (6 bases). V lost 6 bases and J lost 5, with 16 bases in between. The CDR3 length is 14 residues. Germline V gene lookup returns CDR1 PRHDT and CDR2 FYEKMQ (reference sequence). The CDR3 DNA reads TGTGCCAGCAGTTGGGACACCCAAAGGGAGACCCAGTACTTC. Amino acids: CASSWDTQRETQYF. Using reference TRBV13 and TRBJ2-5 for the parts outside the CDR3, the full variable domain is AAGVIQSPRHLIKEKRETATLKCYPIPRHDTVYWYQQGPGQDPQFLISFYEKMQSDKGSIPDRFSAQQFSDYHSELNMSSLELGDSALYFCASSWDTQRETQYFGPGTRLLVL.

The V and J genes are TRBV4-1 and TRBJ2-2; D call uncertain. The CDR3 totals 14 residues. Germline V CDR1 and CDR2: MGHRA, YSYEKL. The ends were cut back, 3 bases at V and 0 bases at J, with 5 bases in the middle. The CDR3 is CASSHPTNTGELFF. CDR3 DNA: TGCGCCAGCAGCCATCCAACGAACACCGGGGAGCTGTTTTTT.

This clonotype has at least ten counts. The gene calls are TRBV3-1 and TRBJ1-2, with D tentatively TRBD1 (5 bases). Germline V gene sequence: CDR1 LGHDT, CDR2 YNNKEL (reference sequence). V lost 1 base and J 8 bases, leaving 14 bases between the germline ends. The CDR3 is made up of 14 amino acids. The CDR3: CASSQVQSGDGYTF. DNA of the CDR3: TGTGCCAGCAGCCAAGTACAGTCCGGGGACGGCTACACCTTC.

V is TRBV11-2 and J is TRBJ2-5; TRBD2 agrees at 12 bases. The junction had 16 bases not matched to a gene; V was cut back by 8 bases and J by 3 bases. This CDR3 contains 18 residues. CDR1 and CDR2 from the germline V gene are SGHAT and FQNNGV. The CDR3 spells CASSLGSLAGGPEETQYF. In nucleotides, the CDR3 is TGTGCCAGCTCTCTGGGTTCCCTAGCGGGAGGGCCGGAAGAGACCCAGTACTTC.

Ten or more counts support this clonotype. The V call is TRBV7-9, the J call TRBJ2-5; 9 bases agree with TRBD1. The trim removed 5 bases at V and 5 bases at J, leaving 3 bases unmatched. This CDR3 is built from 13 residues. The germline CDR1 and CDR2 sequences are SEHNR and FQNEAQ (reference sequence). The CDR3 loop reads CASSRGQGETQYF. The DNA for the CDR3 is TGTGCCAGCAGCCGCGGACAGGGGGAGACCCAGTACTTC.

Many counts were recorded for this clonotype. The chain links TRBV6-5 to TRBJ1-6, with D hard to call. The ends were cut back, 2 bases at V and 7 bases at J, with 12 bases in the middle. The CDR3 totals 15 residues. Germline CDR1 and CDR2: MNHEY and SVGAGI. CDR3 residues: CASSYATVGNSPLHF. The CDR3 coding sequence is TGTGCCAGCAGTTACGCGACGGTTGGCAATTCACCCCTCCACTTT.

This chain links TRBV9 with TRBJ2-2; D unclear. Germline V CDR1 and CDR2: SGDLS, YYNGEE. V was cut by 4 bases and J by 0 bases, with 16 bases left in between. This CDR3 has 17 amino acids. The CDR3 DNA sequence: TGTGCCAGCAGCATTACGCCCAAGTTCGCGAACACCGGGGAGCTGTTTTTT. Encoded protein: CASSITPKFANTGELFF.

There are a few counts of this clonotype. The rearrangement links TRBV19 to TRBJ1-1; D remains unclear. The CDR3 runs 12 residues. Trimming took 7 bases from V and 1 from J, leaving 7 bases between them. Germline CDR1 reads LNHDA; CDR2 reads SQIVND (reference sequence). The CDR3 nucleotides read TGTGCCAGTAAGGTCAGGAACACTGAAGCTTTCTTT. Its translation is CASKVRNTEAFF.

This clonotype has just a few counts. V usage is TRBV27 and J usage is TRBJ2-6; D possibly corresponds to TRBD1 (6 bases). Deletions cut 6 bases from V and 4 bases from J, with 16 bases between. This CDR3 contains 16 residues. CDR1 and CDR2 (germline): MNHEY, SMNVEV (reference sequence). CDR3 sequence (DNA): TGTGCCAGCAGGCCTAACCCCGGGACAGGGGCCAACGTCCTGACTTTC. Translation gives CASRPNPGTGANVLTF.

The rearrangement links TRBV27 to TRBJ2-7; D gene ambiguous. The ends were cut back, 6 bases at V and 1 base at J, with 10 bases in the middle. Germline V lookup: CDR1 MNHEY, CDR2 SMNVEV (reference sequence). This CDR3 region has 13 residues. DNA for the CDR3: TGTGCCAGCAGGCCGGTTGGGTCCTACGAGCAGTACTTC. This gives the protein CASRPVGSYEQYF.